What follows are 29 T cell receptor beta chains derived from one specimen sequenced in a study of T cell changes during pregnancy in multiple sclerosis (dated by TCRdb to between 2018 and 2021). Preparation of the library involved the immunoSEQ multiplex PCR assay. This immuneACCESS table, as held by TCRdb, lists in-frame sequences with V and J called but not all clones. Of the missing ones, under half trace to an unresolved V gene in checked studies; the others have no known cause. Here the sample has 45,000 to 55,000 clones; 80% to 95% occur a single time. The top ten constitute less than 0.2% of the sample. The sequencing here drew on CD4+ T cells from peripheral blood mononuclear cells, taken after pregnancy. The origin of the receptors is a female donor in good health, enrolled as a control in a pregnancy study.

The genes are TRBV5-1 and TRBJ2-7; D uncertain. V gave up 5 bases and J gave up 1 base, with 10 bases separating them. CDR3 length equals 13 residues. Germline values: CDR1 SGHRS, CDR2 YFSETQ. CDR3 region: CASRPGNSYEQYF. CDR3 DNA: TGCGCCAGCAGACCAGGCAATTCCTACGAGCAGTACTTC.

The chain combines TRBV7-2 with TRBJ2-1; a possible D gene is TRBD2 (6 bases). In germline, CDR1 is SGHTA, CDR2 FQGNSA. Trimming took off 2 bases at V and 7 bases at J, with 6 bases between the two ends. The CDR3 extends over 12 amino acids. This CDR3 is CASSLRGNEQFF. CDR3 nucleotide sequence: TGTGCCAGCAGCTTACGGGGGAATGAGCAGTTCTTC.

This chain connects TRBV4-1 to TRBJ2-1; 8 nucleotides agree with TRBD2. The ends lost 3 bases at V and 6 bases at J; junction bases unmatched: 7. Germline CDR1 is MGHRA and CDR2 is YSYEKL. This CDR3 has 15 amino acids. This chain's CDR3 is CASSHERGKGNEQFF. CDR3 DNA: TGCGCCAGCAGCCATGAGCGGGGGAAAGGCAATGAGCAGTTCTTC.

V is TRBV2 and J is TRBJ1-5; TRBD1 matches 8 bases. Trimming cost V 5 bases and J 11 bases; bases outside gene matches: 5. Germline-derived CDR1 and CDR2 are SNHLY and FYNNEI. There are 12 residues in the CDR3. This CDR3 is CASSTGQGAQHF. DNA for the CDR3: TGTGCCAGCAGTACTGGACAGGGTGCCCAGCATTTT.

The V and J genes are TRBV14 and TRBJ2-1; D is unresolved. Trimming took 4 bases from V and 4 from J, leaving 8 bases between them. The CDR3 consists of 13 residues. Looked up from germline, CDR1 is SGHDN and CDR2 is FVKESK. CDR3 in amino acids: CASSPQIYNEQFF. In nucleotides, the CDR3 is TGTGCCAGCAGCCCTCAGATTTACAATGAGCAGTTCTTC.

The chain links TRBV2 to TRBJ2-3; a weak D match, TRBD2 (5 bases). Germline CDR1 reads SNHLY; CDR2 reads FYNNEI. This CDR3 has 15 residues. V lost 6 bases and J lost 0, with 13 bases in between. The CDR3 region has the DNA TGTGCCAGCAGAAACGGGGAGCTCAGCACAGATACGCAGTATTTT. Its translation: CASRNGELSTDTQYF. The full variable domain, in which reference TRBV2 and TRBJ2-3 provide the parts outside the CDR3, is EPEVTQTPSHQVTQMGQEVILRCVPISNHLYFYWYRQILGQKVEFLVSFYNNEISEKSEIFDDQFSVERPDGSNFTLKIRSTKLEDSAMYFCASRNGELSTDTQYFGPGTRLTVL.

The V and J genes are TRBV11-2 and TRBJ2-5, with 14 bases identical to TRBD2. The CDR3 length is 15 residues. The V and J ends lost 5 bases and 7 bases, in that order; junction bases with no gene match: 6. Germline CDR1 SGHAT, CDR2 FQNNGV. CDR3 protein: CASSATSGGAGTQYF. CDR3 coding DNA: TGTGCCAGCAGCGCGACTAGCGGGGGGGCCGGGACCCAGTACTTC.

This chain links TRBV6-1 with TRBJ2-2; the match to TRBD2 covers 9 bases. Germline V gene data show CDR1 as MNHNS and CDR2 as SASEGT. The CDR3 extends over 16 amino acids. The V gene end was trimmed by 3 bases and the J gene end by 7 bases; junction bases not matched to a gene: 9. CDR3 protein: CASSDRSGGVNGELFF. For the CDR3, the DNA is TGTGCCAGCAGTGACCGTAGCGGGGGAGTGAACGGGGAGCTGTTTTTT.

The genes are TRBV11-2 and TRBJ1-3, with 8 bases lining up with TRBD1. The germline gives CDR1 SGHAT, CDR2 FQNNGV. V was pared by 3 bases and J by 0 bases, with 4 bases of the junction left unmatched. This CDR3 region has 16 residues. In DNA form, the CDR3 reads TGTGCCAGCAGCTTTCCTACAGGGGGCTCTGGAAACACCATATATTTT. Protein: CASSFPTGGSGNTIYF.

The rearrangement uses TRBV19 and TRBJ1-6, with D possibly being TRBD1 (6 bases). CDR3 size: 14 residues. Trimming cost V 4 bases and J 8 bases, with 12 bases left between them. Germline lookup yields CDR1 LNHDA and CDR2 SQIVND (reference sequence). The chain's CDR3 is CASSRGRGDSPLHF. The CDR3 DNA reads TGTGCCAGTAGTAGGGGCAGGGGAGATTCACCCCTCCACTTT. The variable domain in full, completed from reference TRBV19 and TRBJ1-6, reads DGGITQSPKYLFRKEGQNVTLSCEQNLNHDAMYWYRQDPGQGLRLIYYSQIVNDFQKGDIAEGYSVSREKKESFPLTVTSAQKNPTAFYLCASSRGRGDSPLHFGNGTRLTVT.

This clone has a single count. This chain uses TRBV2 with TRBJ1-2, with D possibly TRBD1 on 5 matching bases. The CDR3 extends over 13 amino acids. The V end lost 6 bases, the J end lost 2 bases, and 10 bases lay between the germline ends. Germline V CDR1 and CDR2: SNHLY, FYNNEI. The CDR3 nucleotides are TGTGCCAGCAGACCGCAGGGAAACTATGGCTACACCTTC. It is translated as CASRPQGNYGYTF.

The chain has TRBV18 and TRBJ2-5, with no clear D. CDR1 is KGHSH, CDR2 LQKENI, per germline. Trimming removed 2 bases from V and 0 bases from J, with 4 bases in between. CDR3 length equals 13 residues. The CDR3 loop is CASSPSNQETQYF. In DNA form, the CDR3 reads TGTGCCAGCTCACCAAGCAACCAAGAGACCCAGTACTTC.

The V call is TRBV5-1, the J call TRBJ2-7; 8 bases map to TRBD2. CDR1 is SGHRS and CDR2 is YFSETQ in the germline V gene. The CDR3 is 14 residues long. The V and J ends lost 4 bases and 7 bases, in that order; junction bases with no gene match: 10. As DNA, the CDR3 is TGCGCCAGCAGCCCCCGATTGGTAGCGGGAGAGCAGTACTTC. Translating it yields CASSPRLVAGEQYF.

The CDR3 protein is CASSPGRDQPQHF. CDR3 bases: TGTGCCAGCAGCCCAGGGAGGGATCAGCCCCAGCATTTT. The V gene is TRBV2, the J gene TRBJ1-5; TRBD1 is a possible D gene (5 bases). V lost 6 bases, J lost 5 bases, and 11 bases lay in between. Germline CDR1 reads SNHLY; CDR2 reads FYNNEI. The CDR3 is made up of 13 amino acids.

The chain uses TRBV5-6 and TRBJ2-5; tentatively, D is TRBD2 (5 bases). Trimming shortened V by 1 base and J by 4 bases, and 11 bases separated the two germline ends. The CDR3 runs to 14 residues. CDR1 is SGHDT, CDR2 YYEEEE, per germline. The CDR3 loop is CASSLFLAGETQYF. CDR3 nucleotide sequence: TGTGCCAGCAGCTTGTTCCTAGCAGGAGAGACCCAGTACTTC.

The CDR3 region is CAWTRVATPYSNQPQHF. Here the CDR3 DNA reads TGTGCCTGGACCAGGGTAGCCACCCCCTATAGCAATCAGCCCCAGCATTTT. The chain joins TRBV30 to TRBJ1-5; possible D gene TRBD1, 5 bases. V was cut by 4 bases and J by 0 bases, with 19 bases left in between. Germline V gene data show CDR1 as GTSNPN and CDR2 as SVGIG (reference sequence). CDR3 length: 17 amino acids.

The V gene is TRBV4-3, the J gene TRBJ2-2; D perhaps matches TRBD1 (6 bases). CDR1 is LGHNA and CDR2 is YSLEER in the germline V gene. This CDR3 is 16 amino acids long. V was shortened by 0 bases and J by 2 bases, with 10 bases between the two germline ends. This CDR3 reads CASSQEQGINTGELFF. CDR3 DNA sequence: TGCGCCAGCAGCCAAGAACAGGGTATTAACACCGGGGAGCTGTTTTTT.

The chain combines TRBV27 with TRBJ1-1; D gene uncertain. Deletions cut 4 bases from V and 6 bases from J, with 15 bases between. The CDR3 has 14 residues. Germline CDR1 MNHEY, CDR2 SMNVEV (reference sequence). The CDR3 reads CASSSGLRSAEAFF. The DNA of the CDR3 is TGTGCCAGCAGTTCGGGTCTTAGAAGCGCTGAAGCTTTCTTT.

In its sample, this clone was seen once. This sequence joins TRBV4-2 and TRBJ2-7; the D gene is possibly TRBD1 (5 bases). With 1 base removed from V and 7 bases from J, the gap between germline ends came to 20 bases. Per the germline V gene, CDR1 is LGHNA and CDR2 is YNFKEQ. The length of the CDR3 is 16 residues. This chain's CDR3 is CASSQVTSIPPGEQYF. The CDR3 nucleotides are TGTGCCAGCAGCCAAGTAACGAGTATCCCCCCAGGGGAGCAGTACTTC.

The gene calls are TRBV9 and TRBJ2-3; no clear D. CDR3 size: 13 residues. V was clipped by 4 bases and J by 6 bases, with 12 bases between them. Germline V gene data show CDR1 as SGDLS and CDR2 as YYNGEE. The CDR3 protein is CASSMGPADTQYF. In DNA, the CDR3 is TGTGCCAGCAGCATGGGCCCCGCGGATACGCAGTATTTT.

This rearrangement joins TRBV5-1 to TRBJ2-2, with D perhaps matching TRBD2 (5 bases). The CDR3 spans 16 residues. CDR1 and CDR2 from the germline V gene are SGHRS and YFSETQ. Trimming left V 1 base short and J 1 base short, with 11 bases between. The CDR3 coding sequence is TGCGCCAGCAGCTTGAGAACCAGCGGGAACACCGGGGAGCTGTTTTTT. It is translated as CASSLRTSGNTGELFF.

This sequence joins TRBV19 and TRBJ2-2, with D possibly being TRBD2 (7 bases). Germline V gene data show CDR1 as LNHDA and CDR2 as SQIVND (reference sequence). Between the trimmed V and J ends, which lost 3 bases and 8 bases, there was a span of 16 bases. There are 15 residues in the CDR3. DNA for the CDR3: TGTGCCAGTAGTATGTGGGGGGGCGGCTTAGGGGAGCTGTTTTTT. This codes for CASSMWGGGLGELFF.

The CDR3 nucleotides are TGTGCCAGCAGCCAAGGGGGATTACGGGGGGCCCAAGAGACCCAGTACTTC. Translated, it gives CASSQGGLRGAQETQYF. The gene calls are TRBV14 and TRBJ2-5; weak D call: TRBD2 (7 bases). V lost 1 base and J lost 1, with 16 bases in between. CDR1 is SGHDN, CDR2 FVKESK, per germline. The CDR3 extends over 17 amino acids.

The gene calls are TRBV21-1 and TRBJ2-3; the listed D gene, TRBD2, was not tested against the DNA. TRBV21-1 is labeled a pseudogene. This CDR3 comprises 16 residues. This CDR3 reads CASSREREGNVDTQYF. The CDR3 DNA reads TGTGCCAGCAGCCGTGAGAGGGAGGGAAATGTGGATACGCAGTATTTT.

The chain recombines TRBV2 with TRBJ1-6; TRBD1 might be the D (6 bases). The CDR3 totals 13 residues. Germline values: CDR1 SNHLY, CDR2 FYNNEI. Trimming cost V 10 bases and J 4 bases, with 11 bases left between them. The CDR3 here is CAMRQDYNSPLHF. The CDR3 DNA sequence: TGTGCCATGAGACAGGATTATAATTCACCCCTCCACTTT.

This chain links TRBV4-3 with TRBJ1-2; maybe TRBD1 (6 bases). V lost 0 bases, J lost 1 base, and 12 bases lay in between. This CDR3 region has 16 residues. Germline V gene sequence: CDR1 LGHNA, CDR2 YSLEER. CDR3 DNA: TGCGCCAGCAGCCAAGATTTAGGACAGAATAACTATGGCTACACCTTC. It yields the protein CASSQDLGQNNYGYTF.

A few counts support this clone. The chain is built from TRBV30 and TRBJ1-2, with D perhaps TRBD1 (5 bases). The CDR3 totals 13 residues. V was pared by 2 bases and J by 1 base, with 8 bases between. Germline CDR1 and CDR2: GTSNPN and SVGIG (reference sequence). CDR3 protein: CAWSSGLNYGYTF. As DNA, the CDR3 is TGTGCCTGGAGTTCGGGACTTAACTATGGCTACACCTTC.

The genes are TRBV9 and TRBJ1-2; 9 bases agree with TRBD1. The CDR3 runs 15 residues. J lost 0 bases, V lost 2 bases, and 2 bases had no gene match. The germline gives CDR1 SGDLS, CDR2 YYNGEE. Here the CDR3 DNA reads TGTGCCAGCAGCGTCGGGACAGGGACTAACTATGGCTACACCTTC. Translated, it gives CASSVGTGTNYGYTF. The full variable domain, its missing parts supplied by reference TRBV9 and TRBJ1-2, is DSGVTQTPKHLITATGQRVTLRCSPRSGDLSVYWYQQSLDQGLQFLIQYYNGEERAKGNILERFSAQQFPDLHSELNLSSLELGDSALYFCASSVGTGTNYGYTFGSGTRLTVV.

This chain links TRBV5-4 with TRBJ1-3; TRBD1 agrees at 8 bases. Unmatched junction bases numbered 6, after V lost 4 bases and J lost 3 bases. In germline, CDR1 is SGHNT, CDR2 YYREEE (reference sequence). The CDR3 loop spans 15 amino acids. For the CDR3, the DNA is TGTGCCAGCAGCCCGCGTACAGGGGGTGGAAACACCATATATTTT. Protein: CASSPRTGGGNTIYF.